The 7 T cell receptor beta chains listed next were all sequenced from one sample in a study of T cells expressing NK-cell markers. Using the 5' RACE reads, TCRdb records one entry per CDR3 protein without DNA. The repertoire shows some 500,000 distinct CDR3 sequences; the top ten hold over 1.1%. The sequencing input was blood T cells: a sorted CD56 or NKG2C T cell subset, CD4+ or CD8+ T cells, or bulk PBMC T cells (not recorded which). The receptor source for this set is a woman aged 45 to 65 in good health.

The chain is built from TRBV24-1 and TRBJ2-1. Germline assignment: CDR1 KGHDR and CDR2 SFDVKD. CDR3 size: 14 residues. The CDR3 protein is CATSEPRFRGEQFF.

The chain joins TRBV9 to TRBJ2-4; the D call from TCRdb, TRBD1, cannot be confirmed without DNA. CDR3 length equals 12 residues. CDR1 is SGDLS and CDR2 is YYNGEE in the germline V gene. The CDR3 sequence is CASSFRGDIQYF.

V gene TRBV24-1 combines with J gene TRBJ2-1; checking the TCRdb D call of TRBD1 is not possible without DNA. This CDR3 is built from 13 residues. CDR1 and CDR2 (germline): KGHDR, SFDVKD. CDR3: CATGGGHYNEQFF.

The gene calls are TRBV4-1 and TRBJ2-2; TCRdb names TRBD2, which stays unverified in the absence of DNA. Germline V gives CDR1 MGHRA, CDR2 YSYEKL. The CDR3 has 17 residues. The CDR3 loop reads CASSHVGGRRRTGELFF.

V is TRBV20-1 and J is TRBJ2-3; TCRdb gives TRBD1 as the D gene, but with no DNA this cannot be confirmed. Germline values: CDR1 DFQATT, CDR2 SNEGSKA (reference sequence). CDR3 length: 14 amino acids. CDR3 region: CSAVRATGPDTQYF.

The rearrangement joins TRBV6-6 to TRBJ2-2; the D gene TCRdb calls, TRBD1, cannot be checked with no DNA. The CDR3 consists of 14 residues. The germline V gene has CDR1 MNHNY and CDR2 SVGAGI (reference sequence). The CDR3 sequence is CATQTGSYTGELFF.

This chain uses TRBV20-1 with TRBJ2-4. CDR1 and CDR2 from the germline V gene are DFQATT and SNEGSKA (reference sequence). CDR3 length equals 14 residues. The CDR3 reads CSARDQLASGIQYF.